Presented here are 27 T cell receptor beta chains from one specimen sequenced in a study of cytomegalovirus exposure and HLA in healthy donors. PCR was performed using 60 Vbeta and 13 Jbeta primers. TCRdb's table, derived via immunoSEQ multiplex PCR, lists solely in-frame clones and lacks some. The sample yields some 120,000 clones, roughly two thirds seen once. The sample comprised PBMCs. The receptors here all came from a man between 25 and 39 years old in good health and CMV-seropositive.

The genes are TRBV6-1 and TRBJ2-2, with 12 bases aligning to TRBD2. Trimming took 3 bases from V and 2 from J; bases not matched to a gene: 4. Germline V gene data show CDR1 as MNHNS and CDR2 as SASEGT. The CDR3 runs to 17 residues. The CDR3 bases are TGTGCCAGCAGTGATCAACTAGCGGGAGGCAACACCGGGGAGCTGTTTTTT. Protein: CASSDQLAGGNTGELFF.

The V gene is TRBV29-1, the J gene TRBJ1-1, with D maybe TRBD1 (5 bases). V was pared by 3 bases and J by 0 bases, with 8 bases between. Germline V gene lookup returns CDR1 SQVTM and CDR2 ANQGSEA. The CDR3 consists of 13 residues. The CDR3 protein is CSVDRTLNTEAFF. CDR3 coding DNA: TGCAGCGTTGATCGGACACTGAACACTGAAGCTTTCTTT.

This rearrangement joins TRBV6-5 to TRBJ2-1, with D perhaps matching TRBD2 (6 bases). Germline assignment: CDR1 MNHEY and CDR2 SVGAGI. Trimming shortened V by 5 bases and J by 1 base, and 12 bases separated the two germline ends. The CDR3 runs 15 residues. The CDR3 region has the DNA TGTGCCAGCAGTCAGCGGGTAGCATCCTACAATGAGCAGTTCTTC. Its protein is CASSQRVASYNEQFF.

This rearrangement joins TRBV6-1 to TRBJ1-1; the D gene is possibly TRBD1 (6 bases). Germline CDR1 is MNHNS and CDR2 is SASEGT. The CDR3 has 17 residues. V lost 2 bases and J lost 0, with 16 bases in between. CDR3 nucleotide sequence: TGTGCCAGCAGTGAAATGGGGCAGGGGTTGATGAACACTGAAGCTTTCTTT. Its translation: CASSEMGQGLMNTEAFF.

The CDR3 loop reads CASSYSRTGVNEQFF. The CDR3 nucleotides read TGTGCCAGCAGTTACTCCCGGACAGGGGTAAATGAGCAGTTCTTC. V is TRBV6-5 and J is TRBJ2-1, with 9 bases aligning to TRBD1. CDR3 length: 15 amino acids. Germline-derived CDR1 and CDR2 are MNHEY and SVGAGI. Germline trimming cut 0 bases from V and 7 bases from J; bases unmatched to any gene: 4.

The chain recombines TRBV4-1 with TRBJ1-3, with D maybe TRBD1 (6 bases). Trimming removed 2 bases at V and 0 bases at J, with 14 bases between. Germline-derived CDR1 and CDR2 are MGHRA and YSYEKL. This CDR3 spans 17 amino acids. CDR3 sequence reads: CASSQPLDSSSGNTIYF. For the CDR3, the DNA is TGCGCCAGCAGCCAACCCTTGGACAGCAGCTCTGGAAACACCATATATTTT.

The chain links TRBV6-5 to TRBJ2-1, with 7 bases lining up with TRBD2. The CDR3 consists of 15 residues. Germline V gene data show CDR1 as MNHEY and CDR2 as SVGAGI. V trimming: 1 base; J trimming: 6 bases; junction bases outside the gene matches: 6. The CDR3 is CASSYFPGGLNEQFF. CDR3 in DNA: TGTGCCAGCAGTTACTTCCCGGGAGGACTCAATGAGCAGTTCTTC.

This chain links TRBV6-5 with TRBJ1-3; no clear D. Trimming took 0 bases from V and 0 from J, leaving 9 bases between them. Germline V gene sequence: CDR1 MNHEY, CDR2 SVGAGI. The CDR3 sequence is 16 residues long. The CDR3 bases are TGTGCCAGCAGTTACTCGAACAGCCTCTCTGGAAACACCATATATTTT. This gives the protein CASSYSNSLSGNTIYF.

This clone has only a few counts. The CDR3 here is CASSLDRAYSYEQYF. The CDR3 DNA reads TGTGCCAGCAGCTTGGACAGGGCTTACTCCTACGAGCAGTACTTC. The rearrangement joins TRBV5-4 to TRBJ2-7, with TRBD1 as a possible D gene (6 bases). V gave up 0 bases and J gave up 0 bases, with 10 bases separating them. Germline CDR1 SGHNT, CDR2 YYREEE (reference sequence). The CDR3 extends over 15 amino acids.

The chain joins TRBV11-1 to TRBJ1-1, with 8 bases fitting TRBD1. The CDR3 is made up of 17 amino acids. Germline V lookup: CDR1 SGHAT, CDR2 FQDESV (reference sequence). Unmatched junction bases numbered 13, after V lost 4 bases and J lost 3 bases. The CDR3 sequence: CASSSLGTGVLDTEAFF. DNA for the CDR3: TGTGCCAGCAGCTCGCTTGGGACAGGTGTCCTTGACACTGAAGCTTTCTTT.

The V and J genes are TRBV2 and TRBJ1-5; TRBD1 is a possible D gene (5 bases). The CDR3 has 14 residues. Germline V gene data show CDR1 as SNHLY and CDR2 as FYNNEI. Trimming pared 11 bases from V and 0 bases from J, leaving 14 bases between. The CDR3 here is CAGSAGHSNQPQHF. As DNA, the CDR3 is TGTGCCGGGTCGGCAGGACATAGCAATCAGCCCCAGCATTTT.

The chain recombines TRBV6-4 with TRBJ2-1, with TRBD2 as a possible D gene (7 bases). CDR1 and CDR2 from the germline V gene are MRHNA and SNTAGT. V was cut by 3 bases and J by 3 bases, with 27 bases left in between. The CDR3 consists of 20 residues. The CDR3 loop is CASSDSLGGRVGAYYNEQFF. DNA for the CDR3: TGTGCCAGCAGTGATTCCTTGGGGGGGAGGGTGGGGGCCTACTACAATGAGCAGTTCTTC.

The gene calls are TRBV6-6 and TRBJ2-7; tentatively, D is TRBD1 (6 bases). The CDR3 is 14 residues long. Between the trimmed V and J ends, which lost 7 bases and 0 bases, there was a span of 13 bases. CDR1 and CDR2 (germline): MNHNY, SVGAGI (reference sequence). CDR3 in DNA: TGTGCCAGCAAATCTACAGGGAGCTCCTACGAGCAGTACTTC. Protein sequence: CASKSTGSSYEQYF.

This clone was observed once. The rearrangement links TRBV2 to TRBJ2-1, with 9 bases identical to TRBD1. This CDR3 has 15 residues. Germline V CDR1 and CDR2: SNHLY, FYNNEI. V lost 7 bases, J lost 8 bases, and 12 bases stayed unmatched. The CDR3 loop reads CASTPARDRADEQFF. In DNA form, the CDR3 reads TGTGCCAGCACCCCAGCCAGGGACAGGGCCGATGAGCAGTTCTTC.

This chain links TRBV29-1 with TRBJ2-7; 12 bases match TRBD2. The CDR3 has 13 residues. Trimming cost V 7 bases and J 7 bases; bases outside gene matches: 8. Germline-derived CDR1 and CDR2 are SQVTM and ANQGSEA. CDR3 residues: CSATTSGRGEQYF. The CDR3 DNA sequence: TGCAGCGCTACGACTAGCGGGAGAGGAGAGCAGTACTTC.

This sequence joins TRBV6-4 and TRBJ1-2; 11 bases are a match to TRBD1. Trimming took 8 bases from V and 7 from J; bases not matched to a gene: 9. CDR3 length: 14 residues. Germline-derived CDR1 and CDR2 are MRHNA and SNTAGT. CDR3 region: CASRHGQGASGYTF. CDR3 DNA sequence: TGTGCCAGCCGACACGGACAGGGGGCAAGTGGCTACACCTTC.

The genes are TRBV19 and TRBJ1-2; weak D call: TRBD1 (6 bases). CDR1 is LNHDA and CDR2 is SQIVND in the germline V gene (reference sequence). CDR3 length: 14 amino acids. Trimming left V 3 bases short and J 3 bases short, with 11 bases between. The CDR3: CASSISGADYGYTF. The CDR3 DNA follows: TGTGCCAGTAGTATCTCAGGGGCGGACTATGGCTACACCTTC.

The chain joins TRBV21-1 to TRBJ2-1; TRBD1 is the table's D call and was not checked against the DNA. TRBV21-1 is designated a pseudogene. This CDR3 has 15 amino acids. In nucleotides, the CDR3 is TGTGCCAGCAGCACGACAGAGAGCTCCTACAATGAGCAGTTCTTC. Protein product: CASSTTESSYNEQFF.

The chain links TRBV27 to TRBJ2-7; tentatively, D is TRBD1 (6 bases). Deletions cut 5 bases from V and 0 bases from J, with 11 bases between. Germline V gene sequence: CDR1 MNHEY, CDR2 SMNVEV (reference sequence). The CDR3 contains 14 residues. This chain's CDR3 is CASSLDRSSYEQYF. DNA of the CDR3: TGTGCCAGCAGTCTGGACAGAAGCTCCTACGAGCAGTACTTC.

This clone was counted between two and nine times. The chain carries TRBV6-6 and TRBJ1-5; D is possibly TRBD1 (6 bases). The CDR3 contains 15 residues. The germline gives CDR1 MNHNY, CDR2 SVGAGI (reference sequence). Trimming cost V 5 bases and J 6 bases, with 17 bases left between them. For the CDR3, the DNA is TGTGCCAGCAGTACCATAACGGGGGGCAGTCAGCCCCAGCATTTT. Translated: CASSTITGGSQPQHF.

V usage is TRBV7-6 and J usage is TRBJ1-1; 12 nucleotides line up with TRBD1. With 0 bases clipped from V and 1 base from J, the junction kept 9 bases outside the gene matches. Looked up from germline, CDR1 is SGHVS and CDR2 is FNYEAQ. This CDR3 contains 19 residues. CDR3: CASSLAPGQGAYKNTEAFF. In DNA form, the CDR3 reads TGTGCCAGCAGCTTAGCGCCGGGACAGGGGGCTTACAAGAACACTGAAGCTTTCTTT.

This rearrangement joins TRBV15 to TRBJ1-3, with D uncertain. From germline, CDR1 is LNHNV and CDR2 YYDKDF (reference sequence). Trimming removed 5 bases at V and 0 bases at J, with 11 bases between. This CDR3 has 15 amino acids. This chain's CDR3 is CATSDSGNSGNTIYF. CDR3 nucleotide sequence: TGTGCCACCAGCGACTCGGGAAACTCTGGAAACACCATATATTTT.

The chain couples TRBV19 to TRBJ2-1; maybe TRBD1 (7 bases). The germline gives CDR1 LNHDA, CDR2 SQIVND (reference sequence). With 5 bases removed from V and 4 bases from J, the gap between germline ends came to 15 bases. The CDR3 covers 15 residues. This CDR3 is CASSPRRDSYNEQFF. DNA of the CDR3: TGTGCCAGTAGTCCTCGGCGGGACAGTTACAATGAGCAGTTCTTC.

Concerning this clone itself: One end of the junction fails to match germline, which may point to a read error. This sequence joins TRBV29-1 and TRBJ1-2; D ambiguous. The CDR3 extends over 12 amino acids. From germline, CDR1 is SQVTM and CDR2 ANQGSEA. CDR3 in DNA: TGCAGCGTTGCAGTGGGTAACTATGACTACACCTTC. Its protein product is CSVAVGNYDYTF. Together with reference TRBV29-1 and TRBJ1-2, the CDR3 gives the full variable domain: SAVISQKPSRDICQRGTSLTIQCQVDSQVTMMFWYRQQPGQSLTLIATANQGSEATYESGFVIDKFPISRPNLTFSTLTVSNMSPEDSSIYLCSVAVGNYDYTFGSGTRLTVV.

CDR3 nucleotides: TGTGCCAGCAGCCTGTACACAATAAGCGGGTGGGAGGATAATTCACCCCTCCACTTT. Protein: CASSLYTISGWEDNSPLHF. V gene TRBV4-2 combines with J gene TRBJ1-6, with no clear D. The germline gives CDR1 LGHNA, CDR2 YNFKEQ. The CDR3 runs to 19 residues. The ends were cut back, 4 bases at V and 5 bases at J, with 24 bases in the middle.

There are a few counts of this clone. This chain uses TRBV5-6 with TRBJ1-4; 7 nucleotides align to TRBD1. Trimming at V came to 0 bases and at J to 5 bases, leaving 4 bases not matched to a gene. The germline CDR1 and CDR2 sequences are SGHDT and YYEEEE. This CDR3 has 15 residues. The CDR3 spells CASSLVAGGNEKLFF. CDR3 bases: TGTGCCAGCAGCTTGGTGGCAGGGGGGAATGAAAAACTGTTTTTT.

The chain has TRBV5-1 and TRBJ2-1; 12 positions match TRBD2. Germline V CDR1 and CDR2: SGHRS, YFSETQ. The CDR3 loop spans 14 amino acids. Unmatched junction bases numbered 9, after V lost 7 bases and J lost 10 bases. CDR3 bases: TGCGCCAGCTCTAGCGGGAGGGCCCGGAGGGAGCAGTTCTTC. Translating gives CASSSGRARREQFF. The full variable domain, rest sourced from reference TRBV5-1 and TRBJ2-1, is KAGVTQTPRYLIKTRGQQVTLSCSPISGHRSVSWYQQTPGQGLQFLFEYFSETQRNKGNFPGRFSGRQFSNSRSEMNVSTLELGDSALYLCASSSGRARREQFFGPGTRLTVL.